The 16 T cell receptor beta chains below were found in one sample sequenced in a study of regulatory T cells in long-lasting Graves disease. Described time point: newly diagnosed GD, antithyroid drugs for less than 3 months. Construction of the TCR library relied on RNA isolated from PBMCs. Library construction for TCR beta used iRepertoire HTBI primers and Arm-PCR of CDR3 regions. TCRdb fed the multiplex PCR reads into MiXCR, producing one record per CDR3 protein. The data show about 460,000 distinct CDR3 sequences, 13% to 15% seen once. The sample was also reused in another study, on T cells in Graves' hyperthyroidism and ophthalmopathy.

Sequenced here: peripheral blood mononuclear cells (PBMCs), sampled at new diagnosis, from a patient treated with antithyroid drugs. The receptors shown here come from a woman aged 50 to 60 with Graves disease.

This clonotype occurred many times. The chain employs TRBV7-9 and TRBJ2-7, with D perhaps matching TRBD1 (6 bases). This CDR3 is 16 amino acids long. The ends were cut back, 5 bases at V and 2 bases at J, with 19 bases in the middle. In germline, CDR1 is SEHNR, CDR2 FQNEAQ (reference sequence). CDR3 nucleotides: TGTGCCAGCAGCCTCCTCACGACAGGAGCTCCCTACGAGCAGTACTTC. It encodes CASSLLTTGAPYEQYF. Complete variable domain (other parts from reference TRBV7-9 and TRBJ2-7): DTGVSQNPRHKITKRGQNVTFRCDPISEHNRLYWYRQTLGQGPEFLTYFQNEAQLEKSRLLSDRFSAERPKGSFSTLEIQRTEQGDSAMYLCASSLLTTGAPYEQYFGPGTRLTVT.

This clonotype was detected ten times or more. V and J are TRBV6-1 and TRBJ2-1; 11 bases are shared with TRBD2. From germline, CDR1 is MNHNS and CDR2 SASEGT. The CDR3 loop spans 16 amino acids. The V gene end was trimmed by 7 bases and the J gene end by 6 bases; junction bases not matched to a gene: 11. The CDR3 protein is CASIKMLAGGPNEQFF. CDR3 coding DNA: TGTGCCAGCATTAAGATGCTAGCGGGAGGTCCCAATGAGCAGTTCTTC.

Only a few counts were recorded for this clonotype. The rearrangement uses TRBV7-9 and TRBJ2-5; 10 bases line up with TRBD1. This CDR3 comprises 14 residues. Germline CDR1 is SEHNR and CDR2 is FQNEAQ (reference sequence). The ends lost 4 bases at V and 4 bases at J; junction bases unmatched: 3. The CDR3 DNA reads as TGTGCCAGCAGCTCGGACAGGGGGGGAGAGACCCAGTACTTC. Protein product: CASSSDRGGETQYF.

The table lists this clonotype with many counts. The chain joins TRBV6-1 to TRBJ1-1, with a tentative D call TRBD1 (6 bases). The V gene's germline CDR1 is MNHNS and CDR2 SASEGT. V was cut by 8 bases and J by 3 bases, with 16 bases left in between. This CDR3 has 14 amino acids. CDR3 in amino acids: CASVAGHWDTEAFF. The CDR3 bases are TGTGCCAGCGTAGCGGGACATTGGGACACTGAAGCTTTCTTT.

This clonotype turned up a few times. J is TRBJ1-1 and V is TRBV27; D is unclear. CDR1 is MNHEY, CDR2 SMNVEV, per germline (reference sequence). CDR3 length: 11 amino acids. With 10 bases removed from V and 5 bases from J, the gap between germline ends came to 11 bases. DNA for the CDR3: TGTGCCACCCTCGGTGGGACTGAAGCTTTCTTT. It codes for CATLGGTEAFF.

This clonotype was counted at least ten times. The DNA of the CDR3 is TGTGCCAGCAGTCATACAGGGGACGACGAGCAGTACTTC. As protein: CASSHTGDDEQYF. V gene TRBV11-2 combines with J gene TRBJ2-7; 7 nucleotides line up with TRBD1. The CDR3 is 13 amino acids. Trimming cost V 6 bases and J 5 bases; bases outside gene matches: 7. CDR1 is SGHAT and CDR2 is FQNNGV in the germline V gene.

This clonotype showed up many times. The V gene is TRBV3-1, the J gene TRBJ1-4; no clear D gene. The V end was cut by 4 bases, the J end by 0 bases, with 9 bases between. This CDR3 spans 15 amino acids. The V gene's germline CDR1 is LGHDT and CDR2 YNNKEL (reference sequence). CDR3 DNA sequence: TGTGCCAGCAGCCTGAAACTTGCAACTAATGAAAAACTGTTTTTT. Its protein is CASSLKLATNEKLFF.

This rearrangement joins TRBV2 to TRBJ2-6; D is possibly TRBD2 (5 bases). Germline lookup yields CDR1 SNHLY and CDR2 FYNNEI. V gave up 5 bases and J gave up 0 bases, with 11 bases separating them. This CDR3 region has 16 residues. The CDR3 sequence is CASSKGGSSGANVLTF. The CDR3 region has the DNA TGTGCCAGCAGTAAAGGAGGAAGCTCTGGGGCCAACGTCCTGACTTTC.

This clonotype was seen only a few times. The genes are TRBV11-2 and TRBJ1-1; D perhaps matches TRBD1 (5 bases). Per germline, CDR1 SGHAT and CDR2 FQNNGV. V lost 2 bases, J lost 1 base, and 11 bases lay in between. There are 15 residues in the CDR3. CDR3 in amino acids: CASSLIFGGNTEAFF. The CDR3 DNA follows: TGTGCCAGCAGCTTAATTTTCGGGGGGAACACTGAAGCTTTCTTT.

This clonotype was counted many times. The genes are TRBV12-3 or TRBV12-4 and TRBJ1-1; D is uncertain. Deletions cut 7 bases from V and 0 bases from J, with 18 bases between. The CDR3 spans 16 residues. The CDR3 here is CASTLGILQMNTEAFF. CDR3 bases: TGTGCCAGCACCCTAGGGATACTCCAGATGAACACTGAAGCTTTCTTT.

About this clonotype itself: One end of the junction fails to match germline, which may point to a read error. The chain couples TRBV2 to TRBJ2-1; D is possibly TRBD1 (6 bases). Germline-derived CDR1 and CDR2 are SNHLY and FYNNEI. This CDR3 contains 13 residues. The CDR3 nucleotides are TGTGTCAGCCGGCAGGGGCAATACAATGAGCAGTTCTTC. Its translation: CVSRQGQYNEQFF.

This clonotype was found many times. The rearrangement joins TRBV27 to TRBJ2-2; TRBD1 is a possible D gene (6 bases). CDR1 and CDR2 (germline): MNHEY, SMNVEV (reference sequence). The ends were cut back, 0 bases at V and 4 bases at J, with 15 bases in the middle. This CDR3 contains 17 residues. CDR3 in amino acids: CASSLSTGIMATGELFF. In nucleotides, the CDR3 is TGTGCCAGCAGTTTATCTACAGGGATAATGGCCACCGGGGAGCTGTTTTTT.

In this sample, this clonotype turned up a few times. A clone one base away is much larger, so this may be a read error. The rearrangement uses TRBV28 and TRBJ2-3; 7 bases fit TRBD1. Germline V gene data show CDR1 as MDHEN and CDR2 as SYDVKM. The CDR3 covers 15 residues. The CDR3 coding sequence is TGTGCCCGCAGTTTACACGGGACAGTGATAGATACGCAGTATTTT. This encodes CARSLHGTVIDTQYF.

This clonotype has at least ten counts. V is TRBV28 and J is TRBJ2-1; 15 bases are shared with TRBD2. V lost 7 bases to trimming and J lost 7 bases; unmatched junction nucleotides: 5. The CDR3 covers 15 residues. Germline V CDR1 and CDR2: MDHEN, SYDVKM. The CDR3 bases are TGTGCCAGCAATCCCGGGACTAGCGGGAGGAATGAGCAGTTCTTC. As protein: CASNPGTSGRNEQFF. The full variable domain, completed using reference TRBV28 and TRBJ2-1, is DVKVTQSSRYLVKRTGEKVFLECVQDMDHENMFWYRQDPGLGLRLIYFSYDVKMKEKGDIPEGYSVSREKKERFSLILESASTNQTSMYLCASNPGTSGRNEQFFGPGTRLTVL.

The chain uses TRBV7-3 and TRBJ1-3; TRBD1 might be the D (6 bases). Trimming took 3 bases from V and 0 from J, leaving 9 bases between them. Germline V gene data show CDR1 as SGHTA and CDR2 as FQGTGA. The CDR3 spans 15 residues. The CDR3 sequence: CASSFRTDSGNTIYF. The CDR3 bases are TGTGCCAGCAGCTTCAGGACAGACTCTGGAAACACCATATATTTT.

This clonotype was detected only a few times. The rearrangement links TRBV11-2 to TRBJ2-3; 8 nucleotides match TRBD1. The J segment lost 3 bases and the V segment lost 5 bases, leaving 16 bases of the junction unmatched. Germline V lookup: CDR1 SGHAT, CDR2 FQNNGV. This CDR3 is 18 amino acids long. As DNA, the CDR3 is TGTGCCAGCAGCCACCGGGGCAGGGGGCTCCAGGGTACAGATACGCAGTATTTT. Translation: CASSHRGRGLQGTDTQYF.